A few counts support the clone carrying this T cell receptor beta chain. The isolated RNA, all of it, was reverse transcribed, so expressed TCRB transcripts were what got sequenced. The repertoire was sequenced with immunoSEQ multiplex PCR; TCRdb's copy has only in-frame clones and lacks some. This sample has 350,000 to 450,000 clones, with roughly 13% found just once. This entry belongs to a study of beta chain features in type 1 diabetes. The CDR3 consists of 15 residues. Between the trimmed V and J ends, which lost 0 bases and 2 bases, there was a span of 10 bases. From germline, CDR1 is SGHRS and CDR2 YFSETQ.

The clonotype originates from a man between 25 and 39 years old in good health. The V gene is TRBV5-1, the J gene TRBJ2-3; unclear D gene. Sequencing was carried out using naive CD4+ T cells from blood. This CDR3 is CASSLVHPDTDTQYF. CDR3 nucleotides: TGCGCCAGCAGCTTGGTCCATCCCGACACAGATACGCAGTATTTT.